Sequencing of this T cell receptor (beta chain) was carried out in a study of blood T cells in healthy people across ages. Germline V lookup: CDR1 LNHNV, CDR2 YYDKDF (reference sequence). This CDR3 is 15 amino acids long. Trimming stripped 1 base from V and 0 bases from J, with 8 bases between. PCR was performed a second time for 7 to 11 cycles using a sample-barcoded 5' primer and a J-beta primer mix. One entry per CDR3 protein results from TCRdb running MiXCR on the 5' RACE reads. The repertoire consists of some 1.4 million distinct CDR3 sequences, with 35% to 45% occurring once and the leading ten covering 7% to 9.5%. General study findings and limits: Compared with aged donors, long-lived donors showed fewer expanded clones, suggesting selection. Roughly linear age-related decline in beta diversity appeared, significant by age about 37.

Worth noting for this clonotype: Its antigen is currently unknown.

The receptor's source is a woman aged 18-35 years in good health. This chain connects TRBV15 to TRBJ2-3; D not certain. Sequencing was performed on blood. CDR3 amino acids: CATSRGSESTDTQYF. The DNA for the CDR3 is TGTGCCACCAGCAGAGGGTCCGAGAGCACAGATACGCAGTATTTT.